These T cell receptor beta chains were read from a single sample in a study of blood T cell repertoires in COVID-19. Using immunoSEQ multiplex PCR, the repertoire was profiled, and TCRdb retains in-frame clones only, with some absent. Of tens of thousands of clones listed, roughly 82% are singletons. Specimen: peripheral blood. These receptors originate from an older woman with acute or convalescent COVID-19. Both conserved end residues are part of each CDR3. D genes are given only for firm matches. Rows give clone size only sometimes, using once, few, many, or a class for an expanded clone.

D gene: NA
V gene: TRBV15
clone size: once
J gene: TRBJ1-2
CDR3 protein: CATSREMGGGYGYTF
CDR3 DNA: TGTGCCACCAGCAGAGAAATGGGCGGAGGTTATGGCTACACCTTC

D gene: TRBD1
V gene: TRBV6-2/TRBV6-3
clone size: NA
J gene: TRBJ2-2
CDR3 protein: CASSYRTGTNTGELFF
CDR3 DNA: TGTGCCAGCAGTTACCGGACAGGGACGAACACCGGGGAGCTGTTTTTT

D gene: NA
V gene: TRBV5-5
clone size: NA
J gene: TRBJ1-5
CDR3 protein: CASSLDTPDQPQHF
CDR3 DNA: TGTGCCAGCAGCTTAGACACTCCCGATCAGCCCCAGCATTTT

D gene: NA
V gene: TRBV5-1
clone size: NA
J gene: TRBJ1-4
CDR3 protein: CASQVGGSEKLFF
CDR3 DNA: TGCGCCTCGCAGGTCGGGGGGAGCGAAAAACTGTTTTTT

D gene: TRBD1
V gene: TRBV4-1
clone size: NA
J gene: TRBJ2-3
CDR3 protein: CASSQDGQGTDTQYF
CDR3 DNA: TGCGCCAGCAGCCAAGATGGACAGGGGACAGATACGCAGTATTTT

D gene: TRBD1
V gene: TRBV11-2
clone size: NA
J gene: TRBJ1-6
CDR3 protein: CASSLNVGQPNSPLHF
CDR3 DNA: TGTGCCAGCAGCTTGAACGTGGGACAGCCTAATTCACCCCTCCACTTT

D gene: NA
V gene: TRBV21-1
clone size: NA
J gene: TRBJ2-3
CDR3 protein: CASSKWKAGGPTQYF
CDR3 DNA: TGTGCCAGCAGCAAATGGAAAGCGGGGGGGCCGACGCAGTATTTT

D gene: NA
V gene: TRBV9
clone size: NA
J gene: TRBJ2-3
CDR3 protein: CASSVAADTQYF
CDR3 DNA: TGTGCCAGCAGCGTAGCAGCAGATACGCAGTATTTT

D gene: TRBD1
V gene: TRBV7-3
clone size: medium-sized
J gene: TRBJ2-2
CDR3 protein: CASSLGDRNTGELFF
CDR3 DNA: TGTGCCAGCAGCTTGGGGGACAGGAACACCGGGGAGCTGTTTTTT

D gene: TRBD1
V gene: TRBV2
clone size: few
J gene: TRBJ2-7
CDR3 protein: CASSAPGQTYEQYF
CDR3 DNA: TGTGCCAGCAGCGCACCGGGACAGACCTACGAGCAGTACTTC

D gene: NA
V gene: TRBV7-2
clone size: NA
J gene: TRBJ2-7
CDR3 protein: CASSWESSYEQYF
CDR3 DNA: TGTGCCAGCAGCTGGGAGTCTAGCTACGAGCAGTACTTC

D gene: TRBD1
V gene: TRBV6-6
clone size: NA
J gene: TRBJ1-1
CDR3 protein: CASTPRRTGDTEAFF
CDR3 DNA: TGTGCCAGCACCCCACGGAGGACAGGGGACACTGAAGCTTTCTTT

D gene: NA
V gene: TRBV7-8
clone size: few
J gene: TRBJ1-2
CDR3 protein: CASSPGSGGHSKIYGYTF
CDR3 DNA: TGTGCCAGCAGCCCGGGGTCAGGCGGGCACTCCAAAATCTATGGCTACACCTTC

D gene: TRBD1
V gene: TRBV19
clone size: NA
J gene: TRBJ1-2
CDR3 protein: CASSITLQGVGYGYTF
CDR3 DNA: TGTGCCAGTAGTATAACCCTACAGGGGGTGGGCTATGGCTACACCTTC

D gene: NA
V gene: TRBV6-1
clone size: NA
J gene: TRBJ1-1
CDR3 protein: CASSDPPGQRNTEAFF
CDR3 DNA: TGTGCCAGCAGTGACCCTCCGGGACAACGGAACACTGAAGCTTTCTTT

D gene: NA
V gene: TRBV9
clone size: NA
J gene: TRBJ1-4
CDR3 protein: CASSVVGEPNEKLFF
CDR3 DNA: TGTGCCAGCAGCGTAGTCGGGGAACCTAATGAAAAACTGTTTTTT

D gene: TRBD1
V gene: TRBV14
clone size: NA
J gene: TRBJ1-2
CDR3 protein: CASSQAGTGNYYGYTF
CDR3 DNA: TGTGCCAGCAGCCAAGCCGGGACAGGGAACTACTATGGCTACACCTTC

D gene: NA
V gene: TRBV2
clone size: NA
J gene: TRBJ1-1
CDR3 protein: CASSLGGGEAFF
CDR3 DNA: TGTGCCAGCAGCTTGGGCGGGGGTGAAGCTTTCTTT